The 23 T cell receptor beta chains given below trace back to one sample, sequenced in a study of blood T cell repertoires in COVID-19. The data were produced by immunoSEQ multiplex PCR, yet TCRdb's version contains in-frame clones alone and is incomplete. The top ten clones hold roughly 8.3% of a sample with 150,000 to 190,000 clones, roughly 84% of them seen once. Source material: peripheral blood. These receptors originate from a woman aged 55 to 70 with COVID-19, enrolled during active disease.

In its sample, this clone was seen once. The chain employs TRBV7-6 and TRBJ2-1, with 10 bases matching TRBD2. The ends lost 2 bases at V and 9 bases at J; junction bases unmatched: 22. Germline V gene data show CDR1 as SGHVS and CDR2 as FNYEAQ. The CDR3 runs 20 residues. CDR3 sequence: CASSLRQGSASGRLVSEQFF. CDR3 bases: TGTGCCAGCAGCTTAAGACAGGGTTCGGCTAGCGGGAGACTGGTTAGTGAGCAGTTCTTC.

V gene TRBV6-5 combines with J gene TRBJ1-5; D is possibly TRBD1 (5 bases). The CDR3 consists of 15 residues. Trimming removed 6 bases from V and 4 bases from J, with 16 bases in between. CDR1 MNHEY and CDR2 SVGAGI come from the germline V gene. CDR3 coding DNA: TGTGCCAGCAGCGCCGTCAGGGAAGGAAATCAGCCCCAGCATTTT. It is translated as CASSAVREGNQPQHF.

The chain is built from TRBV14 and TRBJ1-3; D not certain. V lost 0 bases to trimming and J lost 5 bases, with 11 bases between them. There are 15 residues in the CDR3. Germline CDR1 reads SGHDN; CDR2 reads FVKESK. The CDR3 DNA reads TGTGCCAGCAGCCAAGATCTTGGGCTGAGAAACACCATATATTTT. Protein product: CASSQDLGLRNTIYF. Full variable domain (remainder filled in from reference TRBV14 and TRBJ1-3): EAGVTQFPSHSVIEKGQTVTLRCDPISGHDNLYWYRRVMGKEIKFLLHFVKESKQDESGMPNNRFLAERTGGTYSTLKVQPAELEDSGVYFCASSQDLGLRNTIYFGEGSWLTVV.

The V and J genes are TRBV6-5 and TRBJ1-3; no reliable D call. The CDR3 spans 14 residues. Between the trimmed V and J ends, which lost 6 bases and 1 base, there was a span of 10 bases. The germline V gene encodes CDR1 MNHEY and CDR2 SVGAGI. Written as DNA, the CDR3 is TGTGCCAGCAGCACGACACTTTCTGGAAACACCATATATTTT. Translating it yields CASSTTLSGNTIYF.

The chain has TRBV3-1 (or the pseudogene TRBV3-2) and TRBJ1-4; 9 bases align to TRBD1. The CDR3 has 15 residues. Trimming removed 4 bases from V and 8 bases from J; junction bases left unmatched: 8. CDR1 LGHDT and CDR2 YNNKEL come from the germline V gene (reference sequence). The CDR3 nucleotides are TGTGCCAGCAGCCTCTACAGGGGGCCGGAGGAAAAACTGTTTTTT. Residues: CASSLYRGPEEKLFF.

The rearrangement links TRBV6-5 to TRBJ1-1; 9 nucleotides line up with TRBD1. The CDR3 totals 15 residues. CDR1 is MNHEY and CDR2 is SVGAGI in the germline V gene. Unmatched junction bases numbered 8, after V lost 7 bases and J lost 2 bases. The CDR3 bases are TGTGCCAGCACTACCACAGGGGGCAGAAACACTGAAGCTTTCTTT. Translation gives CASTTTGGRNTEAFF.

The chain couples TRBV6-5 to TRBJ1-5; D possibly corresponds to TRBD1 (5 bases). This CDR3 region has 14 residues. The V and J ends lost 6 bases and 3 bases respectively, with 12 bases between them. CDR1 is MNHEY and CDR2 is SVGAGI in the germline V gene. The CDR3: CASRAMGLNQPQHF. The CDR3 region has the DNA TGTGCCAGCAGGGCTATGGGGCTCAATCAGCCCCAGCATTTT.

V gene TRBV7-3 combines with J gene TRBJ2-5; 15 positions agree with TRBD2. Germline loops: CDR1 SGHTA, CDR2 FQGTGA. The junction had 2 bases not matched to a gene; V was cut back by 5 bases and J by 4 bases. This CDR3 has 15 residues. The CDR3 sequence is CASSLGLAGGETQYF. Here the CDR3 DNA reads TGTGCCAGCAGCCTGGGACTAGCGGGGGGAGAGACCCAGTACTTC.

This chain joins TRBV10-3 and TRBJ1-1; perhaps TRBD1 as D (6 bases). The V end lost 2 bases, the J end lost 5 bases, and 15 bases lay between the germline ends. CDR1 is ENHRY and CDR2 is SYGVKD in the germline V gene. The CDR3 runs 15 residues. In DNA, the CDR3 is TGTGCCATCAGTGAGAATCGGCAGGGGCGGACTGAAGCTTTCTTT. Translating it yields CAISENRQGRTEAFF.

The rearrangement links TRBV13 to TRBJ1-5, with D possibly TRBD1 on 5 matching bases. CDR3 length: 14 residues. The V end lost 0 bases, the J end lost 3 bases, and 6 bases lay between the germline ends. The germline gives CDR1 PRHDT, CDR2 FYEKMQ (reference sequence). The CDR3 region is CASSLGGPNQPQHF. CDR3 in DNA: TGTGCCAGCAGCTTAGGGGGGCCCAATCAGCCCCAGCATTTT.

The chain uses TRBV6-5 and TRBJ2-1; 12 bases are shared with TRBD1. CDR3 length: 15 amino acids. The V segment lost 8 bases and the J segment 8 bases; nucleotides outside the gene matches: 10. Germline CDR1 is MNHEY and CDR2 is SVGAGI. The DNA of the CDR3 is TGTGCCAGCGGGGCCGGGACAGGGGGCTTTCATGAGCAGTTCTTC. Translated, it gives CASGAGTGGFHEQFF.

The V call is TRBV18, the J call TRBJ1-6, with D possibly being TRBD1 (5 bases). Trimming removed 2 bases at V and 10 bases at J, with 15 bases between. The CDR3 is 15 amino acids. CDR1 and CDR2 from the germline V gene are KGHSH and LQKENI. Here the CDR3 reads CASSPDGPGKSPLHF. DNA for the CDR3: TGTGCCAGCTCACCAGACGGGCCAGGGAAATCACCCCTCCACTTT.

This rearrangement joins TRBV7-8 to TRBJ2-7; D possibly corresponds to TRBD1 (6 bases). Germline-derived CDR1 and CDR2 are SGHVS and FQNEAQ. The CDR3 is made up of 14 amino acids. Trimming removed 0 bases from V and 7 bases from J, with 13 bases in between. This CDR3 reads CASSLAGTPREQYV. DNA for the CDR3: TGTGCCAGCAGCTTAGCGGGGACACCACGGGAGCAGTACGTC.

The J gene is TRBJ1-2, the V gene TRBV10-3, with a tentative D call TRBD1 (6 bases). CDR1 and CDR2 from the germline V gene are ENHRY and SYGVKD. V lost 6 bases and J 7 bases, leaving 12 bases between the germline ends. The CDR3 has 12 amino acids. CDR3 sequence reads: CAISTGTVGYTF. The CDR3 DNA reads TGTGCCATCAGCACAGGGACCGTTGGCTACACCTTC.

V usage is TRBV5-5 and J usage is TRBJ2-7; the D gene is possibly TRBD2 (6 bases). This CDR3 region has 14 residues. Germline CDR1 reads SGHKS; CDR2 reads YYEKEE (reference sequence). V dropped 4 bases and J dropped 4 bases, with 15 bases sitting between them. The CDR3 region is CASSPPAGPYEQYF. DNA of the CDR3: TGTGCCAGCAGCCCCCCAGCGGGCCCGTACGAGCAGTACTTC.

The rearrangement links TRBV5-1 to TRBJ2-2; 9 bases fit TRBD2. The CDR3 consists of 15 residues. Germline CDR1 reads SGHRS; CDR2 reads YFSETQ. Trimming removed 1 base from V and 6 bases from J; junction bases left unmatched: 4. The CDR3 coding sequence is TGCGCCAGCAGCTTGAGCCTAGCGGGACCCGGGGAGCTGTTTTTT. It yields the protein CASSLSLAGPGELFF.

This clone showed up just once. The chain uses TRBV24-1 and TRBJ2-5; TRBD1 aligns across 9 bases. This CDR3 contains 15 residues. Germline V gene sequence: CDR1 KGHDR, CDR2 SFDVKD. The V segment lost 4 bases and the J segment 2 bases; nucleotides outside the gene matches: 4. The CDR3 sequence is CATSEGTGLQETQYF. The CDR3 DNA is TGTGCCACCAGTGAAGGGACAGGGCTTCAAGAGACCCAGTACTTC.

The chain's CDR3 is CASSPIYSPLHF. The CDR3 coding sequence is TGTGCCAGCAGCCCCATTTATTCACCCCTCCACTTT. The rearrangement links TRBV7-9 to TRBJ1-6; D is ambiguous. CDR1 is SEHNR and CDR2 is FQNEAQ in the germline V gene (reference sequence). This CDR3 has 12 residues. Trimming removed 5 bases at V and 8 bases at J, with 7 bases between.

This chain connects TRBV7-2 to TRBJ1-2; the D gene is possibly TRBD1 (5 bases). The germline CDR1 and CDR2 sequences are SGHTA and FQGNSA. The CDR3 is made up of 15 amino acids. Deletions cut 0 bases from V and 4 bases from J, with 12 bases between. The CDR3 is CASSLAPSDSYGYTF. CDR3 sequence (DNA): TGTGCCAGCAGCTTAGCCCCTTCTGACAGCTATGGCTACACCTTC.

The chain has TRBV28 and TRBJ1-1, with a weak D call TRBD1 (5 bases). Germline CDR1 is MDHEN and CDR2 is SYDVKM. Between the trimmed V and J ends, which lost 6 bases and 5 bases, there was a span of 19 bases. CDR3 length: 15 amino acids. CDR3 protein: CASRRPGNPGTEAFF. As DNA, the CDR3 is TGTGCCAGCAGACGACCAGGGAACCCAGGGACTGAAGCTTTCTTT.

The chain joins TRBV6-5 to TRBJ1-5; no clear D gene. The V gene's germline CDR1 is MNHEY and CDR2 SVGAGI. CDR3 length: 13 amino acids. Trimming pared 2 bases from V and 4 bases from J, leaving 6 bases between. CDR3: CASSYVRNQPQHF. The CDR3 region has the DNA TGTGCCAGCAGTTACGTCAGGAATCAGCCCCAGCATTTT.

This sequence joins TRBV3-1 (or the pseudogene TRBV3-2) and TRBJ1-5; no clear D gene. The CDR3 extends over 13 amino acids. The V gene lost 1 base and the J gene lost 6 bases, with 7 bases spanning the gap. CDR1 is LGHDT, CDR2 YNNKEL, per germline (reference sequence). The CDR3: CASSQGGGQPQHF. DNA of the CDR3: TGTGCCAGCAGCCAAGGTGGAGGTCAGCCCCAGCATTTT.

The chain links TRBV7-9 to TRBJ2-5, with D maybe TRBD2 (5 bases). The germline CDR1 and CDR2 sequences are SEHNR and FQNEAQ (reference sequence). V gave up 5 bases and J gave up 4 bases, with 26 bases separating them. This CDR3 spans 18 amino acids. The CDR3 sequence is CASSPKKRNEGFRETQYF. As DNA, the CDR3 is TGTGCCAGCAGCCCCAAAAAAAGGAATGAGGGATTCAGAGAGACCCAGTACTTC.